The T cell receptor beta chain described here comes from a study of regulatory T cells. The PCR used 52 TRBV and 13 TRBJ primers. Generated by immunoSEQ multiplex PCR, the TCRdb table keeps only in-frame clones and is missing some. This table holds around 15,000 clones, more than 85% found once. Germline lookup yields CDR1 PRHDT and CDR2 FYEKMQ (reference sequence). The germline V and J ends were trimmed by 5 bases and 4 bases, with 15 bases remaining between them. CDR3 length equals 14 residues. Sequencing used CD8+ T cells sorted from blood. The source is a person aged 18-30 years with CD3G deficiency. The chain carries TRBV13 and TRBJ2-7, with D perhaps assigned TRBD1 or TRBD2 (5 bases each). The CDR3 DNA is TGTGCCAGCAGCCCTCCAAGGGGCGGGTACGAGCAGTACTTC. This sequence encodes CASSPPRGGYEQYF.